These 26 T cell receptor beta chains originate from one sample sequenced in a study of long-term antiretroviral therapy in people with HIV. This was the immunoSEQ v3.0 assay at survey level. Generated by immunoSEQ multiplex PCR, the TCRdb table keeps only in-frame clones and is missing some. The sample yields more than 45,000 clones, around 84% seen once. The source was unsorted PBMCs, collected 0.8 years after starting antiretroviral therapy. The receptors derive from a young woman with HIV.

The chain's CDR3 is CASSSTFLGDYEQYF. The CDR3 bases are TGTGCCAGCAGCTCCACCTTTCTCGGGGACTACGAGCAGTACTTC. The genes are TRBV7-9 and TRBJ2-7; D might be TRBD2 (5 bases). V lost 4 bases, J lost 3 bases, and 16 bases lay in between. Germline V CDR1 and CDR2: SEHNR, FQNEAQ (reference sequence). CDR3 length: 15 amino acids.

V gene TRBV6-5 combines with J gene TRBJ1-5; D unresolved. CDR3 length: 15 amino acids. V gave up 4 bases and J gave up 0 bases, with 10 bases separating them. Germline CDR1 reads MNHEY; CDR2 reads SVGAGI. The CDR3 protein is CASSLRAFSNQPQHF. In DNA, the CDR3 is TGTGCCAGCAGTTTACGGGCTTTTAGCAATCAGCCCCAGCATTTT.

The chain couples TRBV25-1 to TRBJ2-5; 9 bases line up with TRBD1. CDR3 size: 16 residues. In germline, CDR1 is MGHDK, CDR2 SYGVNS. The J segment lost 5 bases and the V segment lost 5 bases, leaving 12 bases of the junction unmatched. For the CDR3, the DNA is TGTGCCAGCAGTTCCCCGGGACAGGGAGGTGGGGAGACCCAGTACTTC. It yields the protein CASSSPGQGGGETQYF.

This clone was detected a few times. The genes are TRBV27 and TRBJ2-6; D tentatively fits TRBD1 or TRBD2 (6 bases each). Germline-derived CDR1 and CDR2 are MNHEY and SMNVEV (reference sequence). CDR3 length: 18 amino acids. Trimming pared 1 base from V and 0 bases from J, leaving 13 bases between. The DNA of the CDR3 is TGTGCCAGCAGTTTATTGGGGGGACACTTCTCTGGGGCCAACGTCCTGACTTTC. Protein product: CASSLLGGHFSGANVLTF.

The gene calls are TRBV10-3 and TRBJ2-1, with 7 bases lining up with TRBD2. The length of the CDR3 is 15 residues. V was clipped by 8 bases and J by 8 bases; unmatched bases: 15. Germline CDR1 is ENHRY and CDR2 is SYGVKD. CDR3 sequence: CAIGYSGREMDEQFF. In DNA form, the CDR3 reads TGTGCCATCGGCTACTCCGGGCGGGAGATGGATGAGCAGTTCTTC.

This clone was recorded once. The chain links TRBV15 to TRBJ1-1; TRBD1 is a possible D gene (6 bases). The CDR3 is made up of 14 amino acids. V gave up 4 bases and J gave up 1 base, with 10 bases separating them. Germline V CDR1 and CDR2: LNHNV, YYDKDF (reference sequence). The DNA of the CDR3 is TGTGCCACCAGCATTGGGGGCGCGAACACTGAAGCTTTCTTT. It is translated as CATSIGGANTEAFF.

This sequence joins TRBV5-4 and TRBJ1-2, with 7 nucleotides matching TRBD1. CDR1 and CDR2 from the germline V gene are SGHNT and YYREEE (reference sequence). The CDR3 covers 15 residues. With 2 bases clipped from V and 2 bases from J, the junction kept 6 bases outside the gene matches. In nucleotides, the CDR3 is TGTGCCAGCAGCTTATTTGACAGGGACAACTATGGCTACACCTTC. Its translation: CASSLFDRDNYGYTF.

This clone came up once. The gene calls are TRBV18 and TRBJ2-2; 8 nucleotides align to TRBD1. Germline CDR1 reads KGHSH; CDR2 reads LQKENI. The CDR3 totals 20 residues. Trimming at V came to 1 base and at J to 0 bases, leaving 13 bases not matched to a gene. CDR3 sequence (DNA): TGTGCCAGCTCACCACTACACAAGACAGGGGCCATTCCGAACACCGGGGAGCTGTTTTTT. Its protein product is CASSPLHKTGAIPNTGELFF.

The CDR3 protein is CASSGRLAGGYEQYF. The CDR3 DNA is TGTGCCAGTAGTGGTCGACTAGCGGGAGGCTACGAGCAGTACTTC. The V gene is TRBV19, the J gene TRBJ2-7, with TRBD2 matching 13 bases. The CDR3 totals 15 residues. Germline-derived CDR1 and CDR2 are LNHDA and SQIVND (reference sequence). V gave up 5 bases and J gave up 3 bases; unmatched junction bases: 4.

V is TRBV5-1 and J is TRBJ1-1; 8 nucleotides align to TRBD1. Per germline, CDR1 SGHRS and CDR2 YFSETQ. The ends lost 4 bases at V and 7 bases at J; junction bases unmatched: 21. The length of the CDR3 is 18 residues. The CDR3 loop is CASSPTIGQGADLVEAFF. The CDR3 DNA reads as TGCGCCAGCAGCCCCACAATCGGACAGGGCGCTGACCTAGTTGAAGCTTTCTTT.

This chain connects TRBV19 to TRBJ2-1, with a possible D match to TRBD2 (6 bases). The V and J ends lost 4 bases and 4 bases respectively, with 14 bases between them. Germline assignment: CDR1 LNHDA and CDR2 SQIVND (reference sequence). The CDR3 runs 15 residues. The CDR3 loop is CASSTPGLEYNEQFF. In DNA form, the CDR3 reads TGTGCCAGTAGTACCCCGGGACTCGAATACAATGAGCAGTTCTTC.

The J gene is TRBJ1-5, the V gene TRBV9, with 9 bases that match TRBD1. The CDR3 runs 15 residues. From germline, CDR1 is SGDLS and CDR2 YYNGEE. Trimming took 3 bases from V and 4 from J; bases not matched to a gene: 5. The DNA for the CDR3 is TGTGCCAGCAGCGCCGGGACAGGGATAAATCAGCCCCAGCATTTT. Its protein is CASSAGTGINQPQHF. Complete variable domain (other parts from reference TRBV9 and TRBJ1-5): DSGVTQTPKHLITATGQRVTLRCSPRSGDLSVYWYQQSLDQGLQFLIQYYNGEERAKGNILERFSAQQFPDLHSELNLSSLELGDSALYFCASSAGTGINQPQHFGDGTRLSIL.

CDR3 DNA sequence: TGTGCCAGCTCACCGGCAGGTCTTAATGAAAAACTGTTTTTT. Its translation: CASSPAGLNEKLFF. V and J are TRBV18 and TRBJ1-4, with D unclear. Trimming removed 3 bases from V and 4 bases from J, with 9 bases in between. CDR3 size: 14 residues. Germline assignment: CDR1 KGHSH and CDR2 LQKENI.

The chain recombines TRBV2 with TRBJ1-5; D may be TRBD1 (6 bases). V dropped 1 base and J dropped 6 bases, with 10 bases sitting between them. CDR1 and CDR2 from the germline V gene are SNHLY and FYNNEI. The CDR3 totals 14 residues. The CDR3 reads CASSEGRGSQPQHF. The CDR3 DNA reads TGTGCCAGCAGTGAAGGTAGGGGGAGTCAGCCCCAGCATTTT.

The J gene is TRBJ2-3, the V gene TRBV11-3; 7 nucleotides agree with TRBD1. The CDR3 is 15 residues long. Per germline, CDR1 SGHNT and CDR2 YENEEA. Trimming cost V 5 bases and J 6 bases; bases outside gene matches: 11. The CDR3 is CASSEGGRIQDTQYF. In nucleotides, the CDR3 is TGTGCCAGCAGCGAAGGGGGCAGAATCCAGGATACGCAGTATTTT.

The genes are TRBV27 and TRBJ1-2; D gene uncertain. Germline V gene sequence: CDR1 MNHEY, CDR2 SMNVEV (reference sequence). V lost 2 bases and J lost 0, with 10 bases in between. This CDR3 region has 15 residues. The CDR3, as DNA: TGTGCCAGCAGTTTACTGGCAGGTGCTAACTATGGCTACACCTTC. Residues: CASSLLAGANYGYTF.

This sequence joins TRBV14 and TRBJ1-5; D is ambiguous. The CDR3 length is 13 residues. CDR1 SGHDN and CDR2 FVKESK come from the germline V gene. Trimming took 1 base from V and 4 from J, leaving 5 bases between them. CDR3 coding DNA: TGTGCCAGCAGCCAAGGAGGGAATCAGCCCCAGCATTTT. It translates to CASSQGGNQPQHF.

This clone appeared a single time. The chain links TRBV6-6 to TRBJ1-3; D is unclear. This CDR3 has 15 amino acids. V was shortened by 4 bases and J by 0 bases, with 10 bases between the two germline ends. Per germline, CDR1 MNHNY and CDR2 SVGAGI (reference sequence). CDR3 DNA: TGTGCCAGCAGTTTTAAGGGTAACTCTGGAAACACCATATATTTT. This translates into CASSFKGNSGNTIYF.

The V and J genes are TRBV11-3 and TRBJ2-7; no clear D. The CDR3 is 13 residues long. Looked up from germline, CDR1 is SGHNT and CDR2 is YENEEA. V was cut by 4 bases and J by 1 base, with 8 bases left in between. The CDR3 DNA is TGTGCCAGCAGCTCTACAGATTCCTACGAGCAGTACTTC. This codes for CASSSTDSYEQYF.

The V and J genes are TRBV28 and TRBJ2-1, with D possibly being TRBD2 (6 bases). CDR1 is MDHEN and CDR2 is SYDVKM in the germline V gene. The CDR3 length is 15 residues. Trimming stripped 6 bases from V and 4 bases from J, with 16 bases between. CDR3 sequence: CASRTGTGRYNEQFF. The CDR3 region has the DNA TGTGCCAGCAGGACCGGGACTGGTCGATACAATGAGCAGTTCTTC.

This clone has just one count. V and J are TRBV5-6 and TRBJ2-1; D possibly corresponds to TRBD2 (5 bases). V lost 2 bases to trimming and J lost 8 bases, with 11 bases between them. The CDR3 consists of 13 residues. Germline CDR1 and CDR2: SGHDT and YYEEEE. CDR3 protein: CASSFTRWDEQFF. CDR3 DNA sequence: TGTGCCAGCAGCTTCACTAGGTGGGATGAGCAGTTCTTC.

The rearrangement links TRBV28 to TRBJ2-3; 10 bases match TRBD2. CDR1 MDHEN and CDR2 SYDVKM come from the germline V gene. CDR3 length equals 16 residues. The V segment lost 5 bases and the J segment 4 bases; nucleotides outside the gene matches: 9. The CDR3 sequence is CASSPSGRARADTQYF. In DNA, the CDR3 is TGTGCCAGCAGTCCCAGCGGGAGGGCCAGGGCAGATACGCAGTATTTT.

The chain recombines TRBV7-2 with TRBJ2-1; D perhaps matches TRBD2 (5 bases). Germline V gene data show CDR1 as SGHTA and CDR2 as FQGNSA. This CDR3 region has 16 residues. The V end was cut by 3 bases, the J end by 0 bases, with 12 bases between. CDR3 bases: TGTGCCAGCAGCTTTTTAGTGGGGAGCTCCTACAATGAGCAGTTCTTC. Translated, it gives CASSFLVGSSYNEQFF.

The chain recombines TRBV11-2 with TRBJ1-1, with 10 bases lining up with TRBD1. Germline CDR1 reads SGHAT; CDR2 reads FQNNGV. V was clipped by 6 bases and J by 4 bases; unmatched bases: 2. The length of the CDR3 is 13 residues. CDR3 DNA: TGTGCCAGCAGGCGGACAGGGGGCACTGAAGCTTTCTTT. Translation gives CASRRTGGTEAFF.

The chain uses TRBV9 and TRBJ1-1; weak D call: TRBD1 (6 bases). CDR1 and CDR2 (germline): SGDLS, YYNGEE. This CDR3 contains 16 residues. Trimming left V 0 bases short and J 7 bases short, with 19 bases between. CDR3 bases: TGTGCCAGCAGCGTAGGCAAGGCCAGGGACATCCTTGAAGCTTTCTTT. Translation gives CASSVGKARDILEAFF.

This clone came up once. CDR3 in amino acids: CASSLWGDSNQPQHF. DNA of the CDR3: TGTGCCAGCAGCTTATGGGGGGATAGCAATCAGCCCCAGCATTTT. The rearrangement uses TRBV7-6 and TRBJ1-5; TRBD1 is a possible D gene (5 bases). V lost 2 bases and J 0 bases, leaving 8 bases between the germline ends. Germline CDR1 and CDR2: SGHVS and FNYEAQ. The CDR3 contains 15 residues.